This is a list of T cell receptor beta chains from one sample in a study of Ad26.COV2.S vaccination and SARS-CoV-2 variants. The data were produced by immunoSEQ multiplex PCR, yet TCRdb's version contains in-frame clones alone and is incomplete. The profile covers some 250,000 clones, with roughly 90% appearing a single time and about 10% taken by the ten largest. The sample in question was peripheral blood, obtained in a trial of Ad26.COV2.S vaccine versus placebo. The source is a person between 18 and 65 years old who received the Ad26.COV2.S COVID-19 vaccine or a placebo. CDR3s include the opening cysteine and the closing phenylalanine or tryptophan. The order of the fields is J gene, clone size, D gene, V gene, CDR3 DNA, CDR3 protein. The D gene is left open where the match is weak. Only part of the rows carry a size: once, few, many, or a class if the clone is expanded.

>TRBJ2-1|-|-|TRBV6-5
TGTGCCAGCAGTTACTCGGGTTGGGAAGAGCAGTTCTTC
CASSYSGWEEQFF
>TRBJ2-7|-|-|TRBV6-2/TRBV6-3
TGTGCCAGCAGTTACGGGCCGATGAGGGTCTGGGAGCAGTACTTC
CASSYGPMRVWEQYF
>TRBJ2-7|-|-|TRBV4-3
TGCGCCAGCAGCCAATCCTGGGGAAGCGTAATTGCGTACGAGCAGTACTTC
CASSQSWGSVIAYEQYF
>TRBJ1-1|once|-|TRBV20-1
TGCAGTGCTAGTCCCAGGAAAAGAACCTTAAATAAATATAACACTGAAGCTTTCTTT
CSASPRKRTLNKYNTEAFF
>TRBJ2-7|-|-|TRBV29-1
TGCAGCGTTGAAGAAGGAGGCGACTACGAGCAGTACTTC
CSVEEGGDYEQYF
>TRBJ2-7|-|-|TRBV25-1
TGTGCCAGCAGTGAATCGGCAACCTCGGCAGGGGACGAGCAGTACTTC
CASSESATSAGDEQYF
>TRBJ2-5|-|-|TRBV11-2
TGTGCCAGCAGCTTAGATCACGGGGGCCCGCGGGAGACCCAGTACTTC
CASSLDHGGPRETQYF
>TRBJ2-3|-|-|TRBV15
TGTGCCACCAGCAGAGTTGGGGGGGCCCCTACAGATACGCAGTATTTT
CATSRVGGAPTDTQYF
>TRBJ1-2|-|TRBD1|TRBV28
TGTGCCAGCAGTCCCGGGACAGGAACCTATGGCTACACCTTC
CASSPGTGTYGYTF
>TRBJ1-5|once|TRBD1|TRBV28
TGTGCCAGCAGTTCATCGGGACAGGGACTCTTGGAGCCCCAGCATTTT
CASSSSGQGLLEPQHF
>TRBJ2-3|few|TRBD1|TRBV7-2
TGTGCCAGCAGCTTGGGGACAGATAGCACAGATACGCAGTATTTT
CASSLGTDSTDTQYF